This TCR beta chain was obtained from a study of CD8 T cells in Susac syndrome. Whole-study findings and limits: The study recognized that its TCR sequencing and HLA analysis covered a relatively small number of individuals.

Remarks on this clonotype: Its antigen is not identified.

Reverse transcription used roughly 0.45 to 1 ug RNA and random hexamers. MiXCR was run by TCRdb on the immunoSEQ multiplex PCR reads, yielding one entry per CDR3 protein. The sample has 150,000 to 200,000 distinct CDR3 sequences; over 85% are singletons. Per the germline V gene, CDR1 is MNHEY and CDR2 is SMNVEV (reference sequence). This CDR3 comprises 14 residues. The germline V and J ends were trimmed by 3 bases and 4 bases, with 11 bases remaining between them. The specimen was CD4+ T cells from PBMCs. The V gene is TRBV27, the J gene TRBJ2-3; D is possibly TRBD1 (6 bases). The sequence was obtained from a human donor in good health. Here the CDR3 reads CASSFSQGADTQYF. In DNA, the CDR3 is TGTGCCAGCAGTTTTTCACAGGGCGCAGATACGCAGTATTTT.